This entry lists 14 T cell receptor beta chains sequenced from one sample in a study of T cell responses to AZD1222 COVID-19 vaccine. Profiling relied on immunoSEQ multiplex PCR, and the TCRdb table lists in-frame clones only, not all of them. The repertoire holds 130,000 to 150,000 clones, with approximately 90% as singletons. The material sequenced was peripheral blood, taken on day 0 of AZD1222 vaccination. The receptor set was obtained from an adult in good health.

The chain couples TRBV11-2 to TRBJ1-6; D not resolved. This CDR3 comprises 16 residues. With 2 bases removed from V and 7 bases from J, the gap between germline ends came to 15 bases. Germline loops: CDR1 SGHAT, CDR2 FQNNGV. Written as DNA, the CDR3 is TGTGCCAGCAGCTTAACCGGGGAATCCCAAAATTCACCCCTCCACTTT. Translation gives CASSLTGESQNSPLHF.

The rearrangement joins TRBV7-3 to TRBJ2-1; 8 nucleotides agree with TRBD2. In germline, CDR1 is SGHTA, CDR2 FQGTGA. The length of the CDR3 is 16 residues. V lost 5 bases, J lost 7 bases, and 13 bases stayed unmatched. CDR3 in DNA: TGTGCCAGCAGCGCCCAAGCGGGAGTTAGGGCAAATGAGCAGTTCTTC. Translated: CASSAQAGVRANEQFF.

CDR3 nucleotide sequence: TGTGCCAGCAGTTTATACCCGGGACAGATTAACTATGGCTACACCTTC. This gives the protein CASSLYPGQINYGYTF. V is TRBV28 and J is TRBJ1-2, with 7 positions matching TRBD1. The germline V gene has CDR1 MDHEN and CDR2 SYDVKM. CDR3 length: 16 amino acids. V lost 1 base, J lost 1 base, and 6 bases stayed unmatched.

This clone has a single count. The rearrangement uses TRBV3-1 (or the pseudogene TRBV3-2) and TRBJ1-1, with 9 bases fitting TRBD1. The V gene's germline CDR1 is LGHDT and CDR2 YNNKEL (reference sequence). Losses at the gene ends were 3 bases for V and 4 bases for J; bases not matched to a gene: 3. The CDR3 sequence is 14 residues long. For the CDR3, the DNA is TGTGCCAGCAGCCAGGGACAGGGCCGCACTGAAGCTTTCTTT. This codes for CASSQGQGRTEAFF.

CDR3 residues: CASTSSSGRYGYTF. As DNA, the CDR3 is TGTGCCAGCACCTCTTCGTCAGGGCGCTATGGCTACACCTTC. The chain recombines TRBV6-5 with TRBJ1-2; TRBD1 might be the D (5 bases). V lost 7 bases to trimming and J lost 4 bases, with 16 bases between them. CDR1 is MNHEY, CDR2 SVGAGI, per germline. The CDR3 is 14 residues long.

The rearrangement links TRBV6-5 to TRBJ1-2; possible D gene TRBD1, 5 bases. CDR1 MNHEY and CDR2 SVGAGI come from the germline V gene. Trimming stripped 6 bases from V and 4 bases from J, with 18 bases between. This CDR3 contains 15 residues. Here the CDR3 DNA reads TGTGCCAGCAGGCAAAGGGGTCAGGGACCCTATGGCTACACCTTC. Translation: CASRQRGQGPYGYTF.

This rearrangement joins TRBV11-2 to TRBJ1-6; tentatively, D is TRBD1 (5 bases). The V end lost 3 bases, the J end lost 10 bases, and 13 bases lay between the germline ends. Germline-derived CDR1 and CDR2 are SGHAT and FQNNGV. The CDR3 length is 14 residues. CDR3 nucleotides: TGTGCCAGCAGCTTTCATTCCCCAGGGTCACCCCTCCACTTT. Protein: CASSFHSPGSPLHF.

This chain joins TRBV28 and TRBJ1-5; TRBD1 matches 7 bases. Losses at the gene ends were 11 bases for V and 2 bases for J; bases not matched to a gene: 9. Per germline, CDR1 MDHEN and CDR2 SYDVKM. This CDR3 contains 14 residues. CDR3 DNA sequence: TGTGCCTCGGAGGGGGCAGGCGGCAATCAGCCCCAGCATTTT. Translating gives CASEGAGGNQPQHF. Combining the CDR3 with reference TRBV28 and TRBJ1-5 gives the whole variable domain DVKVTQSSRYLVKRTGEKVFLECVQDMDHENMFWYRQDPGLGLRLIYFSYDVKMKEKGDIPEGYSVSREKKERFSLILESASTNQTSMYLCASEGAGGNQPQHFGDGTRLSIL.

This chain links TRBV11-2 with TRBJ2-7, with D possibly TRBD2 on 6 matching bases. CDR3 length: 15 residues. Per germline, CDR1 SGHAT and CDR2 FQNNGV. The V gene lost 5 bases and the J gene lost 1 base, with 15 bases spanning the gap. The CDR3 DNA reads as TGTGCCAGCAGCCTATTTAGCGGCCGTTCCTACGAGCAGTACTTC. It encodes CASSLFSGRSYEQYF.

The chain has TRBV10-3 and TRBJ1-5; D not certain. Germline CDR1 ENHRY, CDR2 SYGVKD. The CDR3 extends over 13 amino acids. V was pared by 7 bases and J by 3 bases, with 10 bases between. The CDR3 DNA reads TGTGCCATCATGGGTTCCCCCAATCAGCCCCAGCATTTT. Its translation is CAIMGSPNQPQHF.

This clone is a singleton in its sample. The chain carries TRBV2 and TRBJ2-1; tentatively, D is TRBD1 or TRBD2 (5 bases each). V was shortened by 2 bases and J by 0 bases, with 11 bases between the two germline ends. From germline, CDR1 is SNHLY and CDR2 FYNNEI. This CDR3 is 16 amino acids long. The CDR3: CASSERGEYSYNEQFF. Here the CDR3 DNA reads TGTGCCAGCAGTGAACGGGGCGAATACTCCTACAATGAGCAGTTCTTC.

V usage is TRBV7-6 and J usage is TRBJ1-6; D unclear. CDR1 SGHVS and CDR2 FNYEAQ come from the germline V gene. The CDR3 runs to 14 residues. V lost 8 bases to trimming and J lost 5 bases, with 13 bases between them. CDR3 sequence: CASARADDNSPLHF. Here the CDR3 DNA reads TGTGCCAGCGCACGGGCAGACGATAATTCACCCCTCCACTTT.

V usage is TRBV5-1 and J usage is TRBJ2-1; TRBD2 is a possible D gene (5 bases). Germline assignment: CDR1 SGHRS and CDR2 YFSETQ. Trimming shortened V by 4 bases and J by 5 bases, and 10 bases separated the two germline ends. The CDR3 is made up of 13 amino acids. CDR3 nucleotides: TGCGCCAGCAGCCCCCTGACTAACAATGAGCAGTTCTTC. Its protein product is CASSPLTNNEQFF.

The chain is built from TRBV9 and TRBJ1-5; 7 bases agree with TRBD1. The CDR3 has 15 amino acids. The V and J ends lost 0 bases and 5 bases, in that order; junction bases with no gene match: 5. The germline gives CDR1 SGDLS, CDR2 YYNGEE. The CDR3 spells CASSVDGGGHQPQHF. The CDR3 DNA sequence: TGTGCCAGCAGCGTAGATGGAGGGGGCCATCAGCCCCAGCATTTT.